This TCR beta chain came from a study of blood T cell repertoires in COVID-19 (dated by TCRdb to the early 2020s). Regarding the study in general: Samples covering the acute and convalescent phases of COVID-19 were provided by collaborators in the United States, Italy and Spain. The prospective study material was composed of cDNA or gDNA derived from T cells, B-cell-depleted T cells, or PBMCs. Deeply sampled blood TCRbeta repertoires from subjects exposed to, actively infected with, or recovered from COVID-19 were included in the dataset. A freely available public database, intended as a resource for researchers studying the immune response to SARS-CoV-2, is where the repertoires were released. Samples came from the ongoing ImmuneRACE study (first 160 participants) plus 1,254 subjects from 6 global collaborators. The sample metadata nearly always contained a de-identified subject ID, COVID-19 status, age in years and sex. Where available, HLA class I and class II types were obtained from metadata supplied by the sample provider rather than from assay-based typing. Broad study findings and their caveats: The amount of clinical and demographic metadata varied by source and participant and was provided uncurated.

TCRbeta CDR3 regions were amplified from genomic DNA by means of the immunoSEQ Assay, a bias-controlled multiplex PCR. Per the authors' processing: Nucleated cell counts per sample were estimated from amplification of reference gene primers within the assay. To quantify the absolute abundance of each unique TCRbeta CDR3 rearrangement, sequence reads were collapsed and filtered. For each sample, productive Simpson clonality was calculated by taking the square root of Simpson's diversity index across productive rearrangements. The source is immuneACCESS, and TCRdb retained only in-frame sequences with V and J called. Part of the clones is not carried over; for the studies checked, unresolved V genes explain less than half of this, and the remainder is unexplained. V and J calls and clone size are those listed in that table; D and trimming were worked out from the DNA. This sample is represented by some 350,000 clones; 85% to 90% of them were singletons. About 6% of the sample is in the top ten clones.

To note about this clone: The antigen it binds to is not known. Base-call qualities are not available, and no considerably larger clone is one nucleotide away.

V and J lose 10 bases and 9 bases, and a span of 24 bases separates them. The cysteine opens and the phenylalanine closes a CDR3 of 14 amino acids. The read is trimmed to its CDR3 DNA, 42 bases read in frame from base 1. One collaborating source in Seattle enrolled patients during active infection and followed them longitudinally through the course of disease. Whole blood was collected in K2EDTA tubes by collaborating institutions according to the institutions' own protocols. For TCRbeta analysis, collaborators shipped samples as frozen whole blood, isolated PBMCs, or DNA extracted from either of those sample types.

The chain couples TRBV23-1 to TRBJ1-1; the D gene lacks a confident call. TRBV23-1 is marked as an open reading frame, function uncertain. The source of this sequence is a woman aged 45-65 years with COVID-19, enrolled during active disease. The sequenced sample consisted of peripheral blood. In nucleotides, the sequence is TGCGCCATTCCCACGGGGAAGGAGTCCCGCAAAGCTTTCTTT. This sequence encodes CAIPTGKESRKAFF.